This paragraph reports one TCR beta chain. What it recognizes is unknown. Through a sample-barcoded 5' primer and a J-beta primer mix, a second PCR was run for 7 to 11 cycles. TCRdb reanalysed the 5' RACE reads using MiXCR and keeps one entry per CDR3 protein. This table holds 650,000 to 800,000 distinct CDR3 sequences, approximately 48% found once. The record originates from a study of blood T cells in healthy people across ages. Findings and caveats of the study: Expanded clonotype shifts may have been confounded, as the donors had an unknown CMV status.

Trimming removed 1 base at V and 6 bases at J, with 9 bases between. The CDR3 consists of 13 residues. The germline V gene has CDR1 MNHNS and CDR2 SASEGT. The source of this sequence is a man between 60 and 75 years old in good health. The specimen was blood. The rearrangement joins TRBV6-1 to TRBJ1-2; the D is unclear. This CDR3 reads CASSEDRRDGYTF. Here the CDR3 DNA reads TGTGCCAGCAGTGAAGACAGAAGGGATGGCTACACCTTC.